One and the same sample provided the 17 T cell receptor beta chains below, sequenced in a study of blood T cells in healthy people across ages. A second PCR of 7 to 11 cycles used a sample-barcoded 5' primer and a J-beta primer mix. TCRdb passed the 5' RACE reads through MiXCR, listing each CDR3 protein once. The profile shows 1.8 million or so distinct CDR3 sequences, about 39% of them singletons. What was sequenced was blood. The receptors stem from a human donor in good health.

At least ten counts were recorded for this clonotype. The gene calls are TRBV7-6 and TRBJ1-4; maybe TRBD1 (6 bases). CDR1 and CDR2 (germline): SGHVS, FNYEAQ. The V end lost 3 bases, the J end lost 4 bases, and 9 bases lay between the germline ends. CDR3 length: 14 amino acids. As DNA, the CDR3 is TGTGCCAGCAGCTTGGGGACAAGTAATGAAAAACTGTTTTTT. Its protein product is CASSLGTSNEKLFF. Filled out from reference TRBV7-6 and TRBJ1-4, the complete variable domain reads GAGVSQSPRYKVTKRGQDVALRCDPISGHVSLYWYRQALGQGPEFLTYFNYEAQQDKSGLPNDRFSAERPEGSISTLTIQRTEQRDSAMYRCASSLGTSNEKLFFGSGTQLSVL.

This clonotype has more than one count but fewer than ten. The J gene is TRBJ2-3, the V gene TRBV6-5; 8 bases line up with TRBD1. Germline assignment: CDR1 MNHEY and CDR2 SVGAGI. The CDR3 length is 14 residues. Germline trimming cut 5 bases from V and 5 bases from J; bases unmatched to any gene: 6. The CDR3 is CASSLRGRGDTQYF. CDR3 DNA: TGTGCCAGCAGTCTCAGGGGGCGCGGAGATACGCAGTATTTT.

The J gene is TRBJ2-1, the V gene TRBV15; D ambiguous. The CDR3 length is 16 residues. Germline CDR1 LNHNV, CDR2 YYDKDF (reference sequence). Trimming stripped 5 bases from V and 3 bases from J, with 17 bases between. The CDR3: CATSAQQRYYYNEQFF. Here the CDR3 DNA reads TGTGCCACCAGCGCACAACAGAGATACTACTACAATGAGCAGTTCTTC.

At least ten counts were recorded for this clonotype. This chain connects TRBV7-2 to TRBJ2-1; TRBD1 might be the D (6 bases). V gave up 5 bases and J gave up 4 bases, with 9 bases separating them. Germline V gives CDR1 SGHTA, CDR2 FQGNSA. The CDR3 spans 13 residues. The CDR3 DNA is TGTGCCAGCAGCAAGGACAGTTACAATGAGCAGTTCTTC. Its protein is CASSKDSYNEQFF.

This clonotype has a handful of counts. The chain is built from TRBV9 and TRBJ2-7; weak D call: TRBD1 (6 bases). Between the trimmed V and J ends, which lost 2 bases and 6 bases, there was a span of 18 bases. The germline V gene encodes CDR1 SGDLS and CDR2 YYNGEE. The CDR3 contains 15 residues. The CDR3 nucleotides are TGTGCCAGCAGCGTTCAGGGGATAGGGCTCGGCGAGCAGTACTTC. Translated: CASSVQGIGLGEQYF.

The sample holds many counts of this clonotype. The chain links TRBV7-9 to TRBJ2-4; TRBD2 matches at 13 bases. This CDR3 has 14 residues. In germline, CDR1 is SEHNR, CDR2 FQNEAQ (reference sequence). The J segment lost 8 bases and the V segment lost 5 bases, leaving 3 bases of the junction unmatched. CDR3 sequence reads: CASSLGLAGDIQYF. In nucleotides, the CDR3 is TGTGCCAGCAGCCTAGGACTAGCGGGGGACATTCAGTACTTC.

V is TRBV6-1 and J is TRBJ2-5; no clear D. The germline V gene encodes CDR1 MNHNS and CDR2 SASEGT. This CDR3 is 15 amino acids long. Trimming removed 7 bases from V and 0 bases from J, with 15 bases in between. The CDR3 DNA sequence: TGTGCCAGCACGAAGACCGTGGGTTACCAAGAGACCCAGTACTTC. It codes for CASTKTVGYQETQYF.

This sequence joins TRBV20-1 and TRBJ1-1, with D tentatively TRBD1 (5 bases). Trimming pared 5 bases from V and 4 bases from J, leaving 14 bases between. The CDR3 runs 13 residues. From germline, CDR1 is DFQATT and CDR2 SNEGSKA (reference sequence). CDR3 nucleotide sequence: TGCAGTGCTCTGTTAGGGGTCATCACTGAAGCTTTCTTT. The encoded protein is CSALLGVITEAFF.

V gene TRBV20-1 combines with J gene TRBJ2-5; TRBD1 might be the D (6 bases). Trimming left V 1 base short and J 4 bases short, with 16 bases between. There are 15 residues in the CDR3. Germline-derived CDR1 and CDR2 are DFQATT and SNEGSKA (reference sequence). CDR3 sequence (DNA): TGCAGTGCTAGAGGTGCCAACCGAGGGGGAGAGACCCAGTACTTC. It yields the protein CSARGANRGGETQYF.

In its sample, this clonotype was seen a few times. The chain employs TRBV4-3 and TRBJ1-4, with 10 bases matching TRBD1. The V segment lost 1 base and the J segment 5 bases; nucleotides outside the gene matches: 4. This CDR3 region has 16 residues. Germline V gene data show CDR1 as LGHNA and CDR2 as YSLEER. The CDR3 DNA follows: TGCGCCAGCAGCCAAGGATCGGGACAGGGGAATGAAAAACTGTTTTTT. Amino acid sequence: CASSQGSGQGNEKLFF.

Only a few counts were recorded for this clonotype. This chain links TRBV28 with TRBJ2-5; TRBD1 agrees at 11 bases. Per the germline V gene, CDR1 is MDHEN and CDR2 is SYDVKM. Trimming removed 6 bases from V and 5 bases from J; junction bases left unmatched: 11. This CDR3 has 16 amino acids. This CDR3 reads CASSRVGQGALETQYF. In DNA form, the CDR3 reads TGTGCCAGCAGCCGTGTTGGACAGGGGGCTTTGGAGACCCAGTACTTC.

This clonotype has more than one count but fewer than ten. The chain recombines TRBV7-7 with TRBJ2-1; 9 positions match TRBD1. After removal of 5 bases from V and 13 bases from J, the junction contained 12 bases not matched to a gene. This CDR3 spans 14 amino acids. The germline gives CDR1 SSHAT, CDR2 FNYEAQ (reference sequence). CDR3: CASSATGGGETQFF. CDR3 DNA: TGTGCCAGCAGCGCGACAGGGGGGGGAGAGACCCAGTTCTTC.

V is TRBV9 and J is TRBJ2-1; possibly TRBD2 for D (6 bases). The ends were cut back, 0 bases at V and 9 bases at J, with 10 bases in the middle. The CDR3 runs to 13 residues. In germline, CDR1 is SGDLS, CDR2 YYNGEE. The CDR3 DNA follows: TGTGCCAGCAGCGTAGGCGGGGCGGGTGAGCAGTTCTTC. This encodes CASSVGGAGEQFF.

V usage is TRBV20-1 and J usage is TRBJ2-1; 9 nucleotides match TRBD2. The germline gives CDR1 DFQATT, CDR2 SNEGSKA (reference sequence). This CDR3 has 16 amino acids. Germline trimming cut 0 bases from V and 4 bases from J; bases unmatched to any gene: 7. The CDR3 DNA is TGCAGTGCTAGAGATGCGAGCGGGGGGAAGTACAATGAGCAGTTCTTC. It specifies CSARDASGGKYNEQFF.

V and J are TRBV5-1 and TRBJ2-1, with a weak D call TRBD1 (6 bases). This CDR3 comprises 13 residues. Germline V CDR1 and CDR2: SGHRS, YFSETQ. V lost 0 bases and J lost 10, with 11 bases in between. The CDR3 sequence is CASSLEVGGEQFF. CDR3 bases: TGCGCCAGCAGCTTGGAAGTTGGGGGCGAGCAGTTCTTC.

CDR3 sequence reads: CSVRRGHSTDTQYF. The CDR3 region has the DNA TGCAGCGTTCGGAGGGGACACTCCACAGATACGCAGTATTTT. The V and J genes are TRBV29-1 and TRBJ2-3, with D perhaps given as TRBD1 or TRBD2 (6 bases each). CDR3 length: 14 residues. Germline CDR1 reads SQVTM; CDR2 reads ANQGSEA. V shed 5 bases and J shed 2 bases, with 14 bases lying between them.

The chain has TRBV7-2 and TRBJ2-1; TRBD2 matches 9 bases. Germline CDR1 is SGHTA and CDR2 is FQGNSA. Losses at the gene ends were 4 bases for V and 7 bases for J; bases not matched to a gene: 8. This CDR3 has 15 residues. The CDR3 sequence: CASSSLAGPLNEQFF. The CDR3 coding sequence is TGTGCCAGCAGCTCGCTAGCGGGGCCCCTTAATGAGCAGTTCTTC.